What follows describes a single T cell receptor beta chain. The antigen is undetermined. Between the trimmed V and J ends, which lost 0 bases and 4 bases, there was a span of 14 bases. Germline loops: CDR1 SGHRS, CDR2 YFSETQ. The CDR3 totals 17 residues. The entry originates in a study of T-cell memory formation after mild COVID-19. Study information: TCR clusters mostly belonged to single donors.

With constant-segment primers, 5'RACE yielded cDNA libraries of TCR alpha and TCR beta that carried sample barcodes and UMIs. TCRdb re-called the 5' RACE reads with MiXCR, one entry per CDR3 protein. The data show about 190,000 distinct CDR3 sequences, 10% to 13% seen once. Notes on the study in general: Mostly located in CM and EM were contracting CD4+ clones, with contracting CD8+ clones located in EMRA. The finding that pre-infection memory included some responding clones suggested that cross-reactive memory joined.

Sample: PBMCs or a T cell subset sorted from them (not recorded which). The source is a man younger than 35 who had mild COVID-19 (a few samples of this study predate the infection). Cell type and time point are not known. V gene TRBV5-1 combines with J gene TRBJ2-6; D is perhaps TRBD1 (7 bases). In nucleotides, the CDR3 is TGCGCCAGCAGCTTGGTCCCAGGGGGGCCGGGGGCCAACGTCCTGACTTTC. Its translation: CASSLVPGGPGANVLTF.